This TCR beta chain was sequenced in a study of blood T cell repertoires in COVID-19 (dated by TCRdb to 2020 to 2021). For the study in its entirety: The collaborator samples originated in the United States, Italy and Spain and spanned the acute and convalescent phases of COVID-19. The material from the prospective study consisted of cDNA or gDNA derived from T cells, B-cell-depleted T cells, or PBMCs. The dataset comprised deeply sampled blood TCRbeta repertoires from subjects exposed to, actively infected with, or recovered from COVID-19. The repertoires were released in a freely available public database intended as a resource for research on the immune response to SARS-CoV-2. The samples were drawn from two sources: the first 160 participants of the ongoing ImmuneRACE study, and over 950 subjects contributed by 6 global collaborators. Nearly every sample came with metadata listing a de-identified subject ID, COVID-19 status, age in years and sex. HLA class I and class II types, where available, came from metadata supplied by the sample provider rather than from assay-based typing. Study-level results and caveats: How much clinical and demographic metadata was included differed by source and by participant, and the metadata was provided uncurated.

Whole blood was collected in K2EDTA tubes by collaborating institutions according to the institutions' own protocols. For TCRbeta analysis, collaborator samples were shipped as frozen whole blood, as isolated PBMCs, or as DNA extracted from either sample type. The immunoSEQ Assay, a bias-controlled multiplex PCR, was used to amplify TCRbeta CDR3 regions from genomic DNA. The original methods were these. Nucleated cell counts per sample were estimated from amplification of reference gene primers within the assay. To quantify the absolute abundance of each unique TCRbeta CDR3 rearrangement, sequence reads were collapsed and filtered. For each sample, productive Simpson clonality was calculated as the square root of Simpson's diversity index over productive rearrangements. This is the immuneACCESS table as TCRdb keeps it, with only in-frame sequences that have V and J called. A part of the clones is gone; compared with another copy, unresolved V genes explain less than half, and the rest is unexplained. V and J calls plus clone size are reproduced from that table; the DNA served to infer D and trimming. The sample has approximately 160,000 clones on record, 75% to 90% of them singletons. The biggest ten clones account for approximately 11% of the sample.

Including the terminal cysteine and phenylalanine, the CDR3 comprises 15 residues. Of all the DNA, just the CDR3 is kept, 45 bases in frame from base 1. As encoded in the germline V gene, CDR1 is MGHRA while CDR2 is YSYEKL. Trimming takes 7 bases off V and 4 bases off J; junction bases not matched to a gene: 12. This clone was picked up one time. It has no known antigen specificity. Per-nucleotide qualities are absent, and no much larger clonotype sits a single base away. The origin of this receptor is a human donor in a cohort sampled during active COVID-19. This sequence uses TRBV4-1 and TRBJ2-5; the junction holds 7 bases that match TRBD2. The sequenced sample was peripheral blood. The nucleotide sequence is TGCGCCAGCAAAGAATGGCTAGCGGCGGGAGAGACCCAGTACTTC. Its translation reads: CASKEWLAAGETQYF.